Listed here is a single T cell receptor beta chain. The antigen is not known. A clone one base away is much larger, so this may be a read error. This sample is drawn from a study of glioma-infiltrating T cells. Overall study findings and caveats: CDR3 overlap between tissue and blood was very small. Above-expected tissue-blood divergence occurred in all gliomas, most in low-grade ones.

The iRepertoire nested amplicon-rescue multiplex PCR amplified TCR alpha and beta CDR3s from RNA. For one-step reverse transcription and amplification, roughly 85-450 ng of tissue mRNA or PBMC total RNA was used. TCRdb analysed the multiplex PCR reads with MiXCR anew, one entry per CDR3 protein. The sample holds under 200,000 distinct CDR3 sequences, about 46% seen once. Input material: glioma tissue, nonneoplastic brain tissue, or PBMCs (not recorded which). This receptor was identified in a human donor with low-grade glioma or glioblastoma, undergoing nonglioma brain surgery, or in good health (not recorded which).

Here the CDR3 DNA reads TGTGCCAGCAGAACTAGCGGCACAGATACGCAGTATTTT. Amino acids: CASRTSGTDTQYF. The chain carries TRBV11-2 and TRBJ2-3, with 7 bases fitting TRBD2. CDR3 length equals 13 residues. Germline V lookup: CDR1 SGHAT, CDR2 FQNNGV. V lost 6 bases and J lost 1; bases outside the gene matches: 1.